What follows are 32 T cell receptor beta chains derived from one specimen sequenced in a study of T cell changes during pregnancy in multiple sclerosis. Assay used: immunoSEQ multiplex PCR; TCRdb lists only in-frame clones, some missing. The sample shows around 110,000 clones, 85% to 95% of them seen only once. The sequencing used peripheral blood, collected after pregnancy. These receptor sequences come from a female donor with multiple sclerosis, enrolled in a pregnancy study.

This clone occurred a few times. CDR3 amino acids: CASSSRQANTEAFF. The CDR3 DNA follows: TGTGCCAGCAGCTCCCGACAGGCGAACACTGAAGCTTTCTTT. The V and J genes are TRBV4-2 and TRBJ1-1; possibly TRBD1 for D (6 bases). CDR1 and CDR2 from the germline V gene are LGHNA and YNFKEQ. V lost 5 bases and J lost 1, with 11 bases in between. This CDR3 has 14 residues.

The rearrangement links TRBV5-1 to TRBJ2-7; TRBD1 might be the D (7 bases). Trimming pared 4 bases from V and 3 bases from J, leaving 20 bases between. The V gene's germline CDR1 is SGHRS and CDR2 YFSETQ. The CDR3 is made up of 16 amino acids. The CDR3 spells CASSLFRRGQGYEQYF. The CDR3 nucleotides read TGCGCCAGCAGCCTTTTCAGGAGGGGGCAAGGCTACGAGCAGTACTTC.

The J gene is TRBJ1-1, the V gene TRBV5-4; 7 bases map to TRBD1. The CDR3 totals 16 residues. Per germline, CDR1 SGHNT and CDR2 YYREEE (reference sequence). J lost 5 bases, V lost 0 bases, and 10 bases had no gene match. CDR3 loop: CASSLEINRGGTEAFF. CDR3 in DNA: TGTGCCAGCAGCTTGGAGATTAACAGGGGCGGTACTGAAGCTTTCTTT.

The J gene is TRBJ1-6, the V gene TRBV7-2; D unresolved. V lost 1 base and J 2 bases, leaving 3 bases between the germline ends. Germline V gives CDR1 SGHTA, CDR2 FQGNSA. The CDR3 runs to 14 residues. DNA of the CDR3: TGTGCCAGCAGCTTAGTAACCTATAATTCACCCCTCCACTTT. Protein product: CASSLVTYNSPLHF.

V gene TRBV7-2 combines with J gene TRBJ2-1; 8 bases match TRBD2. Germline V CDR1 and CDR2: SGHTA, FQGNSA. J gave up 1 base and V 3 bases, and 5 bases lay outside the gene matches. The CDR3 loop spans 16 amino acids. For the CDR3, the DNA is TGTGCCAGCAGCTTCCCAGCGGGAGTTTCCTACAATGAGCAGTTCTTC. Translating it yields CASSFPAGVSYNEQFF.

The chain employs TRBV5-5 and TRBJ2-5, with D possibly matching TRBD2 (6 bases). The CDR3 extends over 16 amino acids. Trimming cost V 2 bases and J 5 bases, with 19 bases left between them. Germline loops: CDR1 SGHKS, CDR2 YYEKEE (reference sequence). The CDR3 nucleotides read TGTGCCAGCAGCTTACAGGTCACTTCTGGGGGGGAGACCCAGTACTTC. Protein: CASSLQVTSGGETQYF.

V is TRBV5-1 and J is TRBJ2-5, with D tentatively TRBD1 (5 bases). V was pared by 2 bases and J by 5 bases, with 13 bases between. CDR3 length: 14 amino acids. CDR1 SGHRS and CDR2 YFSETQ come from the germline V gene. The chain's CDR3 is CASSFFREGETQYF. The CDR3 DNA follows: TGCGCCAGCAGCTTCTTCAGGGAAGGGGAGACCCAGTACTTC.

This sequence joins TRBV5-6 and TRBJ2-5; 11 bases are shared with TRBD2. This CDR3 is 17 amino acids long. Germline V gene lookup returns CDR1 SGHDT and CDR2 YYEEEE. Trimming removed 4 bases from V and 1 base from J; junction bases left unmatched: 9. CDR3 amino acids: CASSPRLAGSRQETQYF. DNA of the CDR3: TGTGCCAGCAGCCCTCGACTAGCGGGAAGCCGCCAAGAGACCCAGTACTTC.

The rearrangement uses TRBV7-2 and TRBJ2-3; 14 nucleotides line up with TRBD2. V lost 6 bases, J lost 4 bases, and 3 bases stayed unmatched. CDR3 length: 15 residues. Germline CDR1 and CDR2: SGHTA and FQGNSA. CDR3 region: CASRQGLAGADTQYF. The CDR3 nucleotides are TGTGCCAGCAGACAGGGACTAGCGGGAGCAGATACGCAGTATTTT. Combining the CDR3 with reference TRBV7-2 and TRBJ2-3 gives the whole variable domain GAGVSQSPSNKVTEKGKDVELRCDPISGHTALYWYRQSLGQGLEFLIYFQGNSAPDKSGLPSDRFSAERTGGSVSTLTIQRTQQEDSAVYLCASRQGLAGADTQYFGPGTRLTVL.

This sequence joins TRBV7-2 and TRBJ1-4; 11 positions match TRBD1. The length of the CDR3 is 14 residues. CDR1 is SGHTA and CDR2 is FQGNSA in the germline V gene. V was clipped by 3 bases and J by 8 bases; unmatched bases: 2. Written as DNA, the CDR3 is TGTGCCAGCAGCTTGGACAGGGGGCGGGAAAAACTGTTTTTT. It encodes CASSLDRGREKLFF.

The chain is built from TRBV25-1 and TRBJ2-1; 10 bases map to TRBD2. Germline values: CDR1 MGHDK, CDR2 SYGVNS. This CDR3 has 13 residues. The ends lost 5 bases at V and 6 bases at J; junction bases unmatched: 1. The CDR3, as DNA: TGTGCCAGCAGTAGCGGGAGGGCCAATGAGCAGTTCTTC. Translating gives CASSSGRANEQFF.

Here the CDR3 reads CASTGLGNTGELFF. The CDR3 nucleotides read TGCGCCAGCACCGGACTAGGGAACACCGGGGAGCTGTTTTTT. V usage is TRBV5-1 and J usage is TRBJ2-2; 7 bases fit TRBD2. Per germline, CDR1 SGHRS and CDR2 YFSETQ. This CDR3 is built from 14 residues. The V and J ends lost 6 bases and 1 base, in that order; junction bases with no gene match: 3.

The chain links TRBV18 to TRBJ1-5; 7 nucleotides align to TRBD1. The germline V gene encodes CDR1 KGHSH and CDR2 LQKENI. The CDR3 runs 16 residues. V trimming: 0 bases; J trimming: 9 bases; junction bases outside the gene matches: 11. This CDR3 reads CASSPPNAGPGGPQHF. The CDR3, as DNA: TGTGCCAGCTCACCACCTAATGCAGGGCCAGGGGGGCCCCAGCATTTT. The full variable domain, completed using reference TRBV18 and TRBJ1-5, is NAGVMQNPRHLVRRRGQEARLRCSPMKGHSHVYWYRQLPEEGLKFMVYLQKENIIDESGMPKERFSAEFPKEGPSILRIQQVVRGDSAAYFCASSPPNAGPGGPQHFGDGTRLSIL.

The rearrangement joins TRBV4-2 to TRBJ1-2; a weak D match, TRBD1 (5 bases). V was trimmed by 1 base and J by 4 bases, leaving 28 bases between them. Per the germline V gene, CDR1 is LGHNA and CDR2 is YNFKEQ. CDR3 length equals 20 residues. CDR3 DNA: TGTGCCAGCAGCCAAGGGCTCCGACGGGGGGAGATTTTTAAGGGCTATGGCTACACCTTC. It encodes CASSQGLRRGEIFKGYGYTF.

CDR3 loop: CASSFRQGASPVYGYTF. The CDR3 DNA is TGTGCCAGCAGCTTCCGGCAGGGGGCCAGTCCCGTCTATGGCTACACCTTC. This chain links TRBV7-3 with TRBJ1-2, with TRBD1 matching 8 bases. V was pared by 3 bases and J by 4 bases, with 13 bases of the junction left unmatched. Germline V lookup: CDR1 SGHTA, CDR2 FQGTGA. The CDR3 runs 17 residues. Complete variable domain (other parts from reference TRBV7-3 and TRBJ1-2): GAGVSQTPSNKVTEKGKYVELRCDPISGHTALYWYRQSLGQGPEFLIYFQGTGAADDSGLPNDRFFAVRPEGSVSTLKIQRTERGDSAVYLCASSFRQGASPVYGYTFGSGTRLTVV.

This CDR3 is CASSLQGVYTYNEQFF. The DNA of the CDR3 is TGTGCCAGCAGTTTGCAGGGGGTATACACCTACAATGAGCAGTTCTTC. The chain recombines TRBV6-5 with TRBJ2-1, with TRBD1 matching over 7 bases. This CDR3 contains 16 residues. Germline V lookup: CDR1 MNHEY, CDR2 SVGAGI. Trimming took 4 bases from V and 2 from J; bases not matched to a gene: 8.

The V call is TRBV19, the J call TRBJ1-2, with D possibly TRBD1 on 5 matching bases. CDR3 length equals 15 residues. CDR1 is LNHDA and CDR2 is SQIVND in the germline V gene (reference sequence). Trimming shortened V by 5 bases and J by 6 bases, and 19 bases separated the two germline ends. The CDR3 is CASSLATGVENGYTF. DNA of the CDR3: TGTGCCAGTAGTCTTGCGACGGGGGTTGAAAATGGCTACACCTTC.

The count of this clone is one. This chain uses TRBV2 with TRBJ2-5, with TRBD2 as a possible D gene (6 bases). CDR3 length: 14 residues. Per germline, CDR1 SNHLY and CDR2 FYNNEI. Trimming shortened V by 4 bases and J by 0 bases, and 9 bases separated the two germline ends. Written as DNA, the CDR3 is TGTGCCAGCAGTGTAGCGGCCTACCAAGAGACCCAGTACTTC. It encodes CASSVAAYQETQYF.

The chain uses TRBV5-4 and TRBJ2-1; D call uncertain. Trimming cost V 9 bases and J 0 bases, with 13 bases left between them. This CDR3 contains 14 residues. Germline CDR1 is SGHNT and CDR2 is YYREEE (reference sequence). The CDR3 coding sequence is TGTGCCACCCAGCGCTCTAGCTCCTACAATGAGCAGTTCTTC. Protein: CATQRSSSYNEQFF.

V gene TRBV6-1 combines with J gene TRBJ1-1; D not resolved. The CDR3 is 14 residues long. V was trimmed by 7 bases and J by 1 base, leaving 13 bases between them. Germline CDR1 and CDR2: MNHNS and SASEGT. The CDR3 here is CASNEGGANTEAFF. CDR3 in DNA: TGTGCCAGCAACGAAGGTGGAGCGAACACTGAAGCTTTCTTT.

The chain joins TRBV18 to TRBJ2-1, with 7 bases that match TRBD1. V shed 2 bases, J shed 4 bases, and the junction held 17 bases outside the gene matches. The CDR3 loop spans 19 amino acids. CDR1 is KGHSH and CDR2 is LQKENI in the germline V gene. CDR3 in amino acids: CASSPISSGQPSLYNEQFF. In DNA, the CDR3 is TGTGCCAGCTCACCAATAAGTTCGGGACAGCCGAGTCTTTACAATGAGCAGTTCTTC. Full variable domain (remainder filled in from reference TRBV18 and TRBJ2-1): NAGVMQNPRHLVRRRGQEARLRCSPMKGHSHVYWYRQLPEEGLKFMVYLQKENIIDESGMPKERFSAEFPKEGPSILRIQQVVRGDSAAYFCASSPISSGQPSLYNEQFFGPGTRLTVL.

V is TRBV10-2 and J is TRBJ2-2; the match to TRBD2 covers 7 bases. The CDR3 extends over 14 amino acids. After removal of 6 bases from V and 0 bases from J, the junction contained 1 base not matched to a gene. The germline V gene encodes CDR1 WSHSY and CDR2 SAAADI. The CDR3 nucleotides read TGCGCCAGCAGCGCGGGAGCGAACACCGGGGAGCTGTTTTTT. It translates to CASSAGANTGELFF.

The chain employs TRBV6-5 and TRBJ1-2; D gene unclear. The CDR3 is 13 residues long. The germline gives CDR1 MNHEY, CDR2 SVGAGI. V gave up 8 bases and J gave up 4 bases, with 14 bases separating them. The chain's CDR3 is CASRPPNFYGYTF. For the CDR3, the DNA is TGTGCCAGCCGCCCCCCAAACTTCTATGGCTACACCTTC.

The chain is built from TRBV27 and TRBJ2-1, with 7 bases fitting TRBD1. This CDR3 contains 17 residues. Losses at the gene ends were 6 bases for V and 7 bases for J; bases not matched to a gene: 18. CDR1 MNHEY and CDR2 SMNVEV come from the germline V gene (reference sequence). The CDR3 reads CASSLIPTGALRNEQFF. The CDR3 DNA sequence: TGTGCCAGCAGCTTGATACCAACAGGGGCCCTCAGGAATGAGCAGTTCTTC.

The chain employs TRBV9 and TRBJ2-2; 7 nucleotides match TRBD2. This CDR3 is 14 amino acids long. Looked up from germline, CDR1 is SGDLS and CDR2 is YYNGEE. The ends lost 3 bases at V and 6 bases at J; junction bases unmatched: 5. The CDR3 bases are TGTGCCAGCAGCGGAGACGCGGGGGCCGGGGAGCTGTTTTTT. Protein product: CASSGDAGAGELFF. The entire variable domain, with the rest obtained from reference TRBV9 and TRBJ2-2, is as follows: DSGVTQTPKHLITATGQRVTLRCSPRSGDLSVYWYQQSLDQGLQFLIQYYNGEERAKGNILERFSAQQFPDLHSELNLSSLELGDSALYFCASSGDAGAGELFFGEGSRLTVL.

The chain joins TRBV30 to TRBJ2-7; 7 bases line up with TRBD2. Germline V gene sequence: CDR1 GTSNPN, CDR2 SVGIG (reference sequence). This CDR3 spans 16 amino acids. Germline trimming cut 3 bases from V and 0 bases from J; bases unmatched to any gene: 11. CDR3 in amino acids: CAWRPLGLADSYEQYF. The CDR3, as DNA: TGTGCCTGGAGGCCTCTCGGGCTAGCGGACTCCTACGAGCAGTACTTC.

This CDR3 reads CASRPRQGSNTEAFF. CDR3 nucleotide sequence: TGTGCCAGCAGACCCCGACAGGGCTCGAACACTGAAGCTTTCTTT. V and J are TRBV7-9 and TRBJ1-1; TRBD1 matches 7 bases. The CDR3 contains 15 residues. The ends lost 6 bases at V and 1 base at J; junction bases unmatched: 8. Per the germline V gene, CDR1 is SEHNR and CDR2 is FQNEAQ (reference sequence).

This rearrangement joins TRBV7-9 to TRBJ2-7, with 11 bases matching TRBD1. This CDR3 is 12 amino acids long. V was clipped by 4 bases and J by 11 bases; unmatched bases: 4. Germline V gene data show CDR1 as SEHNR and CDR2 as FQNEAQ (reference sequence). The CDR3 DNA reads TGTGCCAGCAGCTCACCGGGACAGGGGGAGTACTTC. As protein: CASSSPGQGEYF.

V usage is TRBV5-4 and J usage is TRBJ2-3; unclear D gene. The CDR3 has 14 residues. Germline V lookup: CDR1 SGHNT, CDR2 YYREEE (reference sequence). Trimming removed 6 bases at V and 2 bases at J, with 13 bases between. The CDR3 DNA reads as TGTGCCAGCAACAACCGACTTAACACAGATACGCAGTATTTT. Translation: CASNNRLNTDTQYF.

The J gene is TRBJ2-7, the V gene TRBV20-1; D may be TRBD1 (6 bases). Germline V CDR1 and CDR2: DFQATT, SNEGSKA (reference sequence). V lost 2 bases, J lost 13 bases, and 12 bases lay in between. CDR3 length equals 10 residues. The chain's CDR3 is CSARSGTPYF. The CDR3 region has the DNA TGCAGTGCTAGATCCGGGACACCCTACTTC.

V gene TRBV5-5 combines with J gene TRBJ2-7, with 10 nucleotides matching TRBD2. Germline loops: CDR1 SGHKS, CDR2 YYEKEE (reference sequence). Trimming at V came to 1 base and at J to 3 bases, leaving 4 bases not matched to a gene. This CDR3 region has 15 residues. The CDR3 DNA reads TGTGCCAGCAGCTTGACTAGCGGGGCCGGCTACGAGCAGTACTTC. The encoded protein is CASSLTSGAGYEQYF. The full variable domain, its missing parts supplied by reference TRBV5-5 and TRBJ2-7, is DAGVTQSPTHLIKTRGQQVTLRCSPISGHKSVSWYQQVLGQGPQFIFQYYEKEERGRGNFPDRFSARQFPNYSSELNVNALLLGDSALYLCASSLTSGAGYEQYFGPGTRLTVT.

This chain links TRBV5-1 with TRBJ2-2; 9 bases are shared with TRBD1. The V gene's germline CDR1 is SGHRS and CDR2 YFSETQ. V shed 2 bases and J 8 bases; nucleotides not matched to a gene: 10. CDR3 length: 16 residues. CDR3 loop: CASSFTGTGSRGELFF. The CDR3, as DNA: TGCGCCAGCAGCTTTACCGGGACAGGGTCGCGGGGGGAGCTGTTTTTT.